The source of this T cell receptor (beta chain) is a study of T cells after yellow fever vaccination. Findings of the study overall: Sorted repertoires could include abundant contaminating clonotypes from bulk cells. In post-booster samples, most primary-vaccination clones reappeared (roughly 96% CD4, roughly 89% CD8).

This clonotype showed up just a few times. Trimming cost V 2 bases and J 0 bases, with 8 bases left between them. CDR3 length equals 15 residues. Germline CDR1 reads MDHEN; CDR2 reads SYDVKM. From the 5' RACE reads, TCRdb called clonotypes with MiXCR, one entry per CDR3 protein. The sample holds 27,000 or so distinct CDR3 sequences, 4% to 5% seen once. Sequences were derived from PBMCs, either bulk or a sorted T-cell subset (CD4+, CD8+, memory, or dextramer-sorted; not recorded which), sampled on the day of the yellow fever booster vaccination. V is TRBV28 and J is TRBJ1-5; no definite D call. The TCR comes from a man between 18 and 29 years old who received the YFV17D yellow fever vaccine. The CDR3 DNA sequence: TGTGCCAGCAGTTTAGCGCAGGATAGCAATCAGCCCCAGCATTTT. It yields the protein CASSLAQDSNQPQHF. Full variable domain (outside the CDR3, taken from reference TRBV28 and TRBJ1-5): DVKVTQSSRYLVKRTGEKVFLECVQDMDHENMFWYRQDPGLGLRLIYFSYDVKMKEKGDIPEGYSVSREKKERFSLILESASTNQTSMYLCASSLAQDSNQPQHFGDGTRLSIL.